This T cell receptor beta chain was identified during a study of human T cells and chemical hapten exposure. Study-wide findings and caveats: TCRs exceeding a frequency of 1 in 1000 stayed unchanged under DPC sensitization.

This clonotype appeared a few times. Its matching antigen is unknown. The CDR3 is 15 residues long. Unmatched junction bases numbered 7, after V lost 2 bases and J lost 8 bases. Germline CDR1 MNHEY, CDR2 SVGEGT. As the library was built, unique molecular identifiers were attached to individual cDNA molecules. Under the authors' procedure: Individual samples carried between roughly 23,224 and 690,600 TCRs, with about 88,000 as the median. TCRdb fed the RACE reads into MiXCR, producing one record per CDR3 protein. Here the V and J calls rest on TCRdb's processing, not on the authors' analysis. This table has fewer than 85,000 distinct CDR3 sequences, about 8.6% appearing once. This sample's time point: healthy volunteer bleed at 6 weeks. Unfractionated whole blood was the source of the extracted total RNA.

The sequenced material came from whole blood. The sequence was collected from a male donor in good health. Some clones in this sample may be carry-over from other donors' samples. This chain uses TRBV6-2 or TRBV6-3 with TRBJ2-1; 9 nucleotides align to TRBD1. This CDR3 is CASSYTGTGYHEQFF. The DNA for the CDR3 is TGTGCCAGCAGTTACACCGGGACAGGGTACCATGAGCAGTTCTTC.